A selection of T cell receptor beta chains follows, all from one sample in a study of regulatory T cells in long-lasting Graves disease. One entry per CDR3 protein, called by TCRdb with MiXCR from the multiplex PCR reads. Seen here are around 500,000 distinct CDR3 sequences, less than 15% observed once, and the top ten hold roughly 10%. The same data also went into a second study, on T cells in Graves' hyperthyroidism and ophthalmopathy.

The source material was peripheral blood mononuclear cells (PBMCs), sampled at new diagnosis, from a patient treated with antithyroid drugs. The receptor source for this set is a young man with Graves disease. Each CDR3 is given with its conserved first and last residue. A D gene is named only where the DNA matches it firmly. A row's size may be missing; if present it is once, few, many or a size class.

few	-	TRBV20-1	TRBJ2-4	TGCAGTGCTATTCTTTCCCTAGCCAAAAACATTCAGTACTTC	CSAILSLAKNIQYF
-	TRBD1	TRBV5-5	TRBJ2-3	TGTGCCAGCAGCTTACCAAGGACAGGGGGAGATACGCAGTATTTT	CASSLPRTGGDTQYF
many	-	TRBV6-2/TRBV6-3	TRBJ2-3	TGTGCCAGCAGTTCAGGACGGAGCACAGATACGCAGTATTTT	CASSSGRSTDTQYF
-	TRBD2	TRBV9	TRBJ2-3	TGTGCCAGCAGCGGGTGGGCGGGAGCCAAAGATACGCAGTATTTT	CASSGWAGAKDTQYF
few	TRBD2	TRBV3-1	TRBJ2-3	TGTGCCAGCAGCCAAGCGGGGGGGAAATACACAGATACGCAGTATTTT	CASSQAGGKYTDTQYF
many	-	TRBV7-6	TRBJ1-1	TGTGCCAGCAGCCCAAACAGGGTGTTGACTGAAGCTTTCTTT	CASSPNRVLTEAFF
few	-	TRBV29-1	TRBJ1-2	TGCAGCGTCCCAGGGGGCTACACCTTC	CSVPGGYTF
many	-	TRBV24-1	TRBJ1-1	TGTGCCACCAGTGATTTTGGAGCCCGGCACACTGAAGCTTTCTTT	CATSDFGARHTEAFF
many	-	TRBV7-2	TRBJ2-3	TGTGCCAGCAGCTCCCCCTCGGGAGATACGCAGTATTTT	CASSSPSGDTQYF
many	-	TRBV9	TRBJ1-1	TGTGCCAGCAGCGTAGGGACGTGGAACACTGAAGCTTTCTTT	CASSVGTWNTEAFF
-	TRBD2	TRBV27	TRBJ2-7	TGTGCCAGCAGTCGCGGGACTAGCTCCTACGAGCAGTACTTC	CASSRGTSSYEQYF
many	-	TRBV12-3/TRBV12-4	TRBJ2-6	TGTGCCAGCAGTGACGGGGGCTCTGGGGCCAACGTCCTGACTTTC	CASSDGGSGANVLTF
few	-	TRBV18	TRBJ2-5	TGTGCCAGCTCACGACAGCGGTCAGAGACCCAGTACTTC	CASSRQRSETQYF
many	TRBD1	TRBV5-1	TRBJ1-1	TGTGCCAGCAGCTTGGGGGACAGTCGTGAAGCTTTCTTT	CASSLGDSREAFF
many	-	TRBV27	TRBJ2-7	TGTGCCAGCAGTAGACTATCCCTTACTGGAGAGCAGTACTTC	CASSRLSLTGEQYF
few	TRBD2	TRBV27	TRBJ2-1	TGTGCCAGCAGTTTTAATCCTAGCGGGGTCTACAATGAGCAGTTCTTC	CASSFNPSGVYNEQFF
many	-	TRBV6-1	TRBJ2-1	TGTGCCAGCAGTGAATGGAGGATGGGGACCAGTGTCAATGAGCAGTTCTTC	CASSEWRMGTSVNEQFF
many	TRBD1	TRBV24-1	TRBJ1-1	TGTGCCGCCTCCTTCCCAAATACCCGGACAGGGGCCACTGAAGCTTTCTTT	CAASFPNTRTGATEAFF
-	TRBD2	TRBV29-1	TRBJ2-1	TGCAGCGTTGGGACTAGCGGGAGTGTATACAATGAGCAGTTCTTC	CSVGTSGSVYNEQFF
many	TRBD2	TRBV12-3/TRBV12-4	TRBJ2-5	TGTGCCAGCAATCCTGGGGGGGGGTTTGAGACCCAGTACTTC	CASNPGGGFETQYF
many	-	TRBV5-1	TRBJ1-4	TGCGCCAGCAGCTTGATGGGTGGGGATGAAAAACTGTTTTTT	CASSLMGGDEKLFF
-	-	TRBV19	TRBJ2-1	TGTGCCAGTAGTGGGCCCAACTCCTACAATGAGCAGTTCTTC	CASSGPNSYNEQFF
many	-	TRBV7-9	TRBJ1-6	TGTGCCAGCAGCTTAGTAACTGGGGGCGAGGAAAAATCACCCCTCCACTTT	CASSLVTGGEEKSPLHF
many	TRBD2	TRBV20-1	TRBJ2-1	TGCAGTGCTCCGATTATCCCTAGCGGGGACAATGAGCAGTTCTTC	CSAPIIPSGDNEQFF
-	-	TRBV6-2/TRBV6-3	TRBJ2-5	TGTGCCAGCAGTTACTTATCAGGGGAGGTAGCGGAGTACCAAGAGACCCAGTACTTC	CASSYLSGEVAEYQETQYF
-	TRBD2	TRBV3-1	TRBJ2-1	TGTGCCAGCAGCCAAGCGTTAGCGGGAGGGCGACGGAATGAGCAGTTCTTC	CASSQALAGGRRNEQFF
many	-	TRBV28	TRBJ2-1	TGTGCCAGCAGTTTATTGGGACCTACTCGGGTTGAGCAGTTCTTC	CASSLLGPTRVEQFF
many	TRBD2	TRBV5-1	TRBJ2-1	TGCGCCAGCAGCTTGGAGCCTAGCGGGAGGGTCGGGGAGCAGTTCTTC	CASSLEPSGRVGEQFF
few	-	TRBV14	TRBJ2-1	TGTGCCAGCAGCCCTTACCGCTACAATGAGCAGTTCTTC	CASSPYRYNEQFF
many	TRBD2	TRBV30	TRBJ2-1	TGTGCCTGGACTAGCGGCTACAATGAGCAGTTCTTC	CAWTSGYNEQFF
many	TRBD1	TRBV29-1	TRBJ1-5	TGCAGCGTTGCACAGGGGGATCAGCCCCAGCATTTT	CSVAQGDQPQHF
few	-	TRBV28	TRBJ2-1	TGTGCCAGCAGTTGGGGTCCCCGAGGCGATGAGCAGTTCTTC	CASSWGPRGDEQFF
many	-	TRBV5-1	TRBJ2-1	TGCGCCAGCAGCTCGGTAACCGACAATGAGCAGTTCTTC	CASSSVTDNEQFF
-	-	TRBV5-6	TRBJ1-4	TGTGCCAGCCACAATCTACGACGGACTAATGAAAAACTGTTTTTT	CASHNLRRTNEKLFF
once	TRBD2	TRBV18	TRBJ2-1	TGTGCCAGCTCACTAAGGACTAGCGGGGTCACTTACAATGAGCAGTTCTTC	CASSLRTSGVTYNEQFF
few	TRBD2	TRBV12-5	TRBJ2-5	TGTGCTAGTGGTTTGACGCCCCTAGCGGGAGGGAGTGAGACCCAGTACTTC	CASGLTPLAGGSETQYF
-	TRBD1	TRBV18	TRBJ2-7	TGTGCCAGCTCCCCGGACAGGGGGCTCTACGAGCAGTACTTC	CASSPDRGLYEQYF
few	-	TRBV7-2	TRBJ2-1	TGTGCCAGCAGCCGACTAATCGATGAGCAGTTCTTC	CASSRLIDEQFF
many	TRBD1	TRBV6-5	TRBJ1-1	TGTGCCAGCAGTTACTCTGGGACAGGACGTCCTGAAGCTTTCTTT	CASSYSGTGRPEAFF
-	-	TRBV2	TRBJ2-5	TGTGCCAGCAGTGAAGTCCGGGGAGAGACCCAGTACTTC	CASSEVRGETQYF
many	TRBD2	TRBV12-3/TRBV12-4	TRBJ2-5	TGTGCCAGCAGCCCGACGGGACTAGCGTTCTCCAAGGGGGAGACCCAGTACTTC	CASSPTGLAFSKGETQYF
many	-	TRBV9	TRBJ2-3	TGTGCCAGCAGCGCGCACAGGGCAGATACGCAGTATTTT	CASSAHRADTQYF
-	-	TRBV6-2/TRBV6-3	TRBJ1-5	TGTGCCAGCAGTCGCTATCGACCCGACGATCAGCCCCAGCATTTT	CASSRYRPDDQPQHF
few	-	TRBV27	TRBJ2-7	TGTGCCAGCAGTTCCTACGATAGGGGGGATACCTACGAGCAGTACTTC	CASSSYDRGDTYEQYF
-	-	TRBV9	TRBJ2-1	TGTGCCAGCAGCGTAGCTTCGGGAGACTACAATGAGCAGTTCTTC	CASSVASGDYNEQFF
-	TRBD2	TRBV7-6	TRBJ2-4	TGTGCCAGCAGCCTGGAGGGGGGACTAGCGGCAAACATTCAGTACTTC	CASSLEGGLAANIQYF
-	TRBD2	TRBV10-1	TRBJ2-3	TGCGCCAGCAGCATGCTAGCGGGAGGCTCGGATACGCAGTATTTT	CASSMLAGGSDTQYF